This TCR beta chain was recovered during a study of T-cell memory formation after mild COVID-19. About the research overall: Clustering of TCRs was largely donor specific.

Worth noting for this clonotype: Its antigen remains unidentified.

A 5'RACE reaction primed in the constant segment made cDNA libraries of TCR alpha and TCR beta, and these carried sample barcodes and UMIs. Via MiXCR, TCRdb re-called the 5' RACE reads, giving one row per CDR3 protein. The repertoire has about 430,000 distinct CDR3 sequences, 24% of them found once; the top ten carry roughly 9.7%. The CDR3 extends over 14 amino acids. CDR1 WSHSY and CDR2 SAAADI come from the germline V gene. Trimming took 6 bases from V and 7 from J, leaving 16 bases between them. Whole-study findings and limits: Contracting CD4+ clones were located mainly in CM and EM, and CD8+ clones in EMRA. Clones contracting day 15 to 85 were balanced CD4/CD8; later expanders leaned CD4+.

J is TRBJ1-5 and V is TRBV10-2; D possibly corresponds to TRBD1 (6 bases). This clonotype was sampled from an adult woman who had mild COVID-19 (a few samples of this study predate the infection). Cell type and time point are not known. Sequenced sample: PBMCs or a T cell subset sorted from them (not recorded which). CDR3 nucleotides: TGCGCCAGCAGCTTTTCAGGGGCCCACCAGCCCCAGCATTTT. This codes for CASSFSGAHQPQHF.